A selection of T cell receptor beta chains follows, all from one sample in a study of response to subunit inactivated influenza vaccine. TCRdb used MiXCR to reprocess the RT-PCR reads, holding one entry per CDR3 protein. The table includes 500,000 or so distinct CDR3 sequences, 15% to 20% detected once. This specimen was CD4+ T cells sorted from PBMCs, taken roughly 24 months after vaccination. The receptors come from a man aged 45 to 75 who received an inactivated influenza vaccine. Each CDR3 is given with its conserved first and last residue. Fields, in order: J gene, V gene, D gene, clone size, CDR3 DNA, CDR3 protein. The D gene is left open where the match is weak. Size is omitted from some rows. Given values are once, few, many or a class for expanded clones.

TRBJ2-1,TRBV9,TRBD2,few,TGTGCCAGCAGCGCCTCCGGGACTAGTGCGAATGAGCAGTTCTTC,CASSASGTSANEQFF
TRBJ2-1,TRBV20-1,TRBD1,once,TGCAGTGCTAGAGATTGGCGGAAAGGGGGCGGAAACAATGAGCAGTTCTTC,CSARDWRKGGGNNEQFF
TRBJ2-3,TRBV24-1,NA,NA,TGTGCCACCAGTGATTCTCGGGGTTCAATCACAGATACGCAGTATTTT,CATSDSRGSITDTQYF
TRBJ2-3,TRBV7-8,TRBD2,NA,TGTGCCAGCAGGGGGGGGACTAGCGGGAGCGGGAATACGCAGTATTTT,CASRGGTSGSGNTQYF
TRBJ2-2,TRBV11-2,NA,few,TGTGCCAGCAGCTTAGACGCAGCCACGAACACCGGGGAGCTGTTTTTT,CASSLDAATNTGELFF
TRBJ2-1,TRBV12-3/TRBV12-4,NA,few,TGTGCCAGCAGCCGCGAAATCAATGAGCAGTTCTTC,CASSREINEQFF
TRBJ2-1,TRBV12-3/TRBV12-4,TRBD2,NA,TGTGCCAGCAAGCCGGGGAGGGACGTGTACAATGAGCAGTTCTTC,CASKPGRDVYNEQFF
TRBJ2-2,TRBV15,NA,NA,TGTGCCACCAGCAGGCCCCCTGAGACCGGGGAGCTGTTTTTT,CATSRPPETGELFF
TRBJ2-3,TRBV20-1,NA,many,TGCAGTGCTGCGACAGGCCACAAGCTAGATACGCAGTATTTT,CSAATGHKLDTQYF
TRBJ1-2,TRBV12-3/TRBV12-4,TRBD1,many,TGTGCCAGCAGCCCTGACAGGGGCTATGGCTACACCTTC,CASSPDRGYGYTF
TRBJ2-3,TRBV6-2/TRBV6-3,NA,few,TGTGCCAGCAGTTACCTAGGTCGCACAGATACGCAGTATTTT,CASSYLGRTDTQYF
TRBJ2-1,TRBV7-9,NA,few,TGTGCCAGCAGCTCCCCGGGCCTAGGGAGGAATGAGCAGTTCTTC,CASSSPGLGRNEQFF
TRBJ2-7,TRBV29-1,TRBD1,few,TGCAGCGCCGGACAGGTCACCTACGAGCAGTACTTC,CSAGQVTYEQYF
TRBJ2-1,TRBV20-1,NA,many,TGCAGTGCTAGAGAGCGGTCAGTCCGGTTCTTC,CSARERSVRFF
TRBJ2-6,TRBV5-1,NA,NA,TGCGCCAGCAGCTTGGAAAGGGGAACTGGGGCCAACGTCCTGACTTTC,CASSLERGTGANVLTF
TRBJ1-1,TRBV18,NA,once,TGTGCCAGCTCACCACGGGCAGGGCGTCCGTCCATGAACACTGAAGCTTTCTTT,CASSPRAGRPSMNTEAFF
TRBJ2-2,TRBV15,NA,many,TGTGCCACCAGCAGAAAAACTTACACCGGGGAGCTGTTTTTT,CATSRKTYTGELFF
TRBJ2-3,TRBV11-2,NA,few,TGTGCCAGCAGCTTGGCTTGGTATTCAGATACGCAGTATTTT,CASSLAWYSDTQYF
TRBJ2-5,TRBV7-9,NA,NA,TGTGCCAGCAGCCACAGCGGTGTGCAAGAGACCCAGTACTTC,CASSHSGVQETQYF
TRBJ2-2,TRBV3-1,NA,NA,TGTGCCAGCAGCCAAGCAGTGAACACCGGGGAGCTGTTTTTT,CASSQAVNTGELFF
TRBJ1-1,TRBV30,TRBD1,NA,TGTGCCTGGGCAAGGGACAGGGGGAACACTGAAGCTTTCTTT,CAWARDRGNTEAFF
TRBJ2-5,TRBV20-1,TRBD1,NA,TGCAGTGCTGGGGACAGTAGAACCCAAGAGACCCAGTACTTC,CSAGDSRTQETQYF
TRBJ2-1,TRBV9,TRBD2,NA,TGTGCCAGCAGCGCGCGGGGGGCTAGCGCGAACCTGGGTAATGAGCAGTTCTTC,CASSARGASANLGNEQFF
TRBJ2-7,TRBV20-1,TRBD1,many,TGCAGTGCTAGAAACAGGGGGCTCGAGCAGTACTTC,CSARNRGLEQYF
TRBJ2-5,TRBV6-5,NA,NA,TGTGCCAGCAGTTACTCAGGGAGCACCCGGGAGACCCAGTACTTC,CASSYSGSTRETQYF
TRBJ2-3,TRBV27,TRBD1,NA,TGTGCCAGCAGTATTTATGGGACAGGGGGAAGGCTACTTAGCACAGATACGCAGTATTTT,CASSIYGTGGRLLSTDTQYF
TRBJ2-4,TRBV5-1,TRBD1,many,TGCGCCAGCAGAATCCAACCGGGACAGGGGAACATTCAGTACTTC,CASRIQPGQGNIQYF
TRBJ2-2,TRBV20-1,NA,few,TGCAGTGCTAGAAAAGAGGGGAGCACCGGGGAGCTGTTTTTT,CSARKEGSTGELFF
TRBJ2-5,TRBV7-2,NA,NA,TGTGCCAGCAGCTTAGGGATGGAGGAGACCCAGTACTTC,CASSLGMEETQYF
TRBJ2-1,TRBV6-2/TRBV6-3,NA,NA,TGTGCCAGCAGTCCGATTCGTGGGGGTTACAATGAGCAGTTCTTC,CASSPIRGGYNEQFF
TRBJ1-5,TRBV10-3,NA,few,TGTGCCATCAGTGAAGACAGAGGCGGTAGCAATCAGCCCCAGCATTTT,CAISEDRGGSNQPQHF
TRBJ2-7,TRBV19,NA,few,TGTGCCAGTAGGGCCGCGGACAGCCTCTACGAGCAGTACTTC,CASRAADSLYEQYF
TRBJ2-3,TRBV4-1,NA,NA,TGCGCCAGCAGCCCCACTAGCCGGTACACCAATACGCAGTATTTT,CASSPTSRYTNTQYF
TRBJ2-1,TRBV10-3,TRBD2,NA,TGTGCCTCTCGACCCGGGACTAGTGAATTCAATGAGCAGTTCTTC,CASRPGTSEFNEQFF
TRBJ2-7,TRBV29-1,TRBD1,NA,TGCAGCGTGTTTACGACAGGGCTTGAGCAGTACTTC,CSVFTTGLEQYF
TRBJ1-4,TRBV4-3,NA,few,TGCGCCAGCAGCCAAGATGCGGGGGGCGGCGAAAAACTGTTTTTT,CASSQDAGGGEKLFF
TRBJ2-2,TRBV27,NA,many,TGTGCCAGCAGTCTCCGTTTCGGGGAGCTGTTTTTT,CASSLRFGELFF
TRBJ2-3,TRBV6-1,NA,many,TGTGCCAGCAGTCGCGGGACATACAGCACAGATACGCAGTATTTT,CASSRGTYSTDTQYF
TRBJ1-1,TRBV29-1,NA,NA,TGCAGCGTACAGTGGGGGGGGACGAACACTGAAGCTTTCTTT,CSVQWGGTNTEAFF